The 21 T cell receptor beta chains reported below all come from one sample, sequenced in a study of CXCR3-negative and CXCR3-positive naive CD8 T cells. Overall study results and limits: Greater hydrophobicity was found in TRB CDR3s of CXCR3-positive naive cells than of CXCR3-negative naive cells.

The antigens for these receptors are not known. Via 5' RACE with UMI labels, TRB cDNA libraries were prepared. TCRdb reanalyzed the 5' RACE reads and collapses them to one entry per CDR3 protein, without DNA. The sample has about 150,000 distinct CDR3 sequences; the top ten hold 0.4% to 0.45%. The sequencing sample was made of naive CXCR3+ CD8+ T cells from blood. Subset here: CD45RO-CCR7+CD27+CD95- naive CD8+ T cells expressing CXCR3 (TNR3+). The receptors were sampled from a human donor in good health. Some clones in this sample may be carry-over from other donors' samples.

The chain links TRBV7-9 to TRBJ2-5. The germline gives CDR1 SEHNR, CDR2 FQNEAQ (reference sequence). This CDR3 contains 14 residues. CDR3 in amino acids: CASSLVQTQETQYF.

The chain combines TRBV5-6 with TRBJ2-1; TCRdb selects TRBD2, and the lack of DNA leaves this call unchecked. Germline CDR1 and CDR2: SGHDT and YYEEEE. The CDR3 consists of 15 residues. CDR3 region: CASRSGTSGSREQFF.

This chain's CDR3 is CASSVPRDREWSNEQFF. The chain joins TRBV9 to TRBJ2-1; absent DNA, TCRdb's TRBD1 call cannot be checked. Germline loops: CDR1 SGDLS, CDR2 YYNGEE. CDR3 size: 17 residues. Using reference TRBV9 and TRBJ2-1 for the parts outside the CDR3, the full variable domain is DSGVTQTPKHLITATGQRVTLRCSPRSGDLSVYWYQQSLDQGLQFLIQYYNGEERAKGNILERFSAQQFPDLHSELNLSSLELGDSALYFCASSVPRDREWSNEQFFGPGTRLTVL.

The chain joins TRBV6-1 to TRBJ2-1; TCRdb outputs TRBD2, but without DNA this stays unchecked. This CDR3 is built from 14 residues. Germline CDR1 and CDR2: MNHNS and SASEGT. CDR3: CDSSTGTSLNEQFF.

This chain uses TRBV4-1 with TRBJ1-5; TCRdb gives TRBD1 as the D gene, but with no DNA this cannot be confirmed. This CDR3 is built from 15 residues. The germline V gene has CDR1 MGHRA and CDR2 YSYEKL. This CDR3 reads CASSLRGASNQPQHF.

This chain uses TRBV29-1 with TRBJ2-1; the D call of TRBD1 rests on TCRdb alone, since no DNA is present to check it. CDR3 length: 11 residues. The V gene's germline CDR1 is SQVTM and CDR2 ANQGSEA. CDR3 region: CGVNREPEQFF.

The rearrangement joins TRBV12-3 or TRBV12-4 to TRBJ2-1; the D gene TCRdb calls, TRBD1, cannot be checked with no DNA. This CDR3 has 14 residues. The CDR3 loop reads CASSPVEGYNEQFF.

The CDR3 sequence: CASSQEWGGWNTEAFF. This chain links TRBV3-1 with TRBJ1-1; TCRdb names TRBD1, which stays unverified in the absence of DNA. CDR1 and CDR2 (germline): LGHDT, YNNKEL (reference sequence). CDR3 size: 16 residues.

This chain connects TRBV7-4 to TRBJ2-1; absent DNA, TCRdb's TRBD2 call cannot be checked. Germline-derived CDR1 and CDR2 are SGHVT and SQSDAQ. This CDR3 has 18 residues. CDR3 amino acids: CASSSIGNSGGDFDEQFF.

The chain recombines TRBV7-9 with TRBJ2-6; the TCRdb D gene call, TRBD1, has no DNA to confirm it. The CDR3 sequence is 16 residues long. The V gene's germline CDR1 is SEHNR and CDR2 FQNEAQ (reference sequence). This CDR3 is CASVGRGSSGANVLTF.

The chain combines TRBV7-9 with TRBJ2-5; the D gene TCRdb calls, TRBD1, cannot be checked with no DNA. Per germline, CDR1 SEHNR and CDR2 FQNEAQ (reference sequence). This CDR3 region has 14 residues. The CDR3 region is CASTPGSSLETQYF.

The rearrangement links TRBV30 to TRBJ2-7; with no DNA, the TCRdb D assignment of TRBD1 cannot be verified. The CDR3 has 15 residues. Germline assignment: CDR1 GTSNPN and CDR2 SVGIG (reference sequence). This CDR3 reads CAWSAGTGGNYEQYF. The full variable domain, with the rest looked up from reference TRBV30 and TRBJ2-7, is SQTIHQWPATLVQPVGSPLSLECTVEGTSNPNLYWYRQAAGRGLQLLFYSVGIGQISSEVPQNLSASRPQDRQFILSSKKLLLSDSGFYLCAWSAGTGGNYEQYFGPGTRLTVT.

The J gene is TRBJ1-1, the V gene TRBV7-9; TCRdb outputs TRBD1, but without DNA this stays unchecked. The CDR3 runs to 15 residues. Germline CDR1 SEHNR, CDR2 FQNEAQ (reference sequence). The chain's CDR3 is CASSLEGQLNTEAFF.

The chain joins TRBV20-1 to TRBJ1-6. The germline V gene encodes CDR1 DFQATT and CDR2 SNEGSKA (reference sequence). The CDR3 is 15 residues long. This CDR3 reads CSATLRSSYNSPLHF.

The rearrangement uses TRBV4-2 and TRBJ1-4; TCRdb selects TRBD1, and the lack of DNA leaves this call unchecked. CDR1 is LGHNA and CDR2 is YNFKEQ in the germline V gene. This CDR3 region has 18 residues. CDR3 amino acids: CASSQRHRAGATNEKLFF.

The V gene is TRBV5-1, the J gene TRBJ1-1; without DNA, the TCRdb call of TRBD1 cannot be checked. This CDR3 has 14 residues. Germline V lookup: CDR1 SGHRS, CDR2 YFSETQ. CDR3 sequence reads: CASAQDRVYYEAFF.

This chain connects TRBV27 to TRBJ1-1; TCRdb outputs TRBD1, but without DNA this stays unchecked. The germline CDR1 and CDR2 sequences are MNHEY and SMNVEV (reference sequence). This CDR3 comprises 15 residues. This CDR3 is CASSPATGGNTEAFF.

J is TRBJ2-1 and V is TRBV7-6; as DNA is missing, the TRBD2 call by TCRdb cannot be tested. The germline V gene has CDR1 SGHVS and CDR2 FNYEAQ. The CDR3 covers 17 residues. CDR3 in amino acids: CASSYRLAGGSYNEQFF.

CDR3 residues: CASSLIYQGFGETQYF. The chain combines TRBV5-6 with TRBJ2-5. The CDR3 totals 16 residues. Per the germline V gene, CDR1 is SGHDT and CDR2 is YYEEEE.

The V and J genes are TRBV6-6 and TRBJ2-3; TCRdb proposes TRBD2, but this gene call is untestable without DNA. Germline V gene data show CDR1 as MNHNY and CDR2 as SVGAGI (reference sequence). The CDR3 length is 15 residues. The CDR3 reads CASSYSPGRTDTQYF.

The chain recombines TRBV7-9 with TRBJ2-1; the TCRdb D gene call, TRBD2, has no DNA to confirm it. The germline CDR1 and CDR2 sequences are SEHNR and FQNEAQ (reference sequence). CDR3 length equals 15 residues. CDR3 protein: CASYFPGLADNEQFF. Full variable domain (outside the CDR3, taken from reference TRBV7-9 and TRBJ2-1): DTGVSQNPRHKITKRGQNVTFRCDPISEHNRLYWYRQTLGQGPEFLTYFQNEAQLEKSRLLSDRFSAERPKGSFSTLEIQRTEQGDSAMYLCASYFPGLADNEQFFGPGTRLTVL.